Below, one T cell receptor (beta chain) is given with its context. The data derive from a study of cytomegalovirus exposure and HLA in healthy donors. Across the study: About 179 million T cells yielded 100 million or so unique TCR beta sequences in earlier analysis.

Germline V gene sequence: CDR1 SEHNR, CDR2 FQNEAQ (reference sequence). The trim removed 6 bases at V and 0 bases at J, leaving 15 bases unmatched. The CDR3 is made up of 19 amino acids. Use of 60 Vbeta and 13 Jbeta primers characterized the PCR. The method was immunoSEQ multiplex PCR; TCRdb's version includes in-frame clones alone and lacks a portion of them. The sample includes some 190,000 clones, approximately 88% of them seen just once. The chain recombines TRBV7-9 with TRBJ1-3; 9 bases map to TRBD1. The sequenced sample consisted of PBMCs. The source is a boy aged 2 to 9 in good health and CMV-seronegative. The CDR3 here is CASRQHTGGDADSGNTIYF. The CDR3 DNA is TGTGCCAGCAGACAACATACAGGGGGCGACGCGGACTCTGGAAACACCATATATTTT.